This T cell receptor beta chain was sequenced for a study of blood T cell repertoires in COVID-19. At the level of the study: The United States, Italy and Spain were the sources of the acute and convalescent COVID-19 samples. Sources were T cells, B-cell-depleted T cells, or PBMCs; the material itself was cDNA or gDNA.

The CDR3 totals 14 residues. Germline V gene lookup returns CDR1 MNHNY and CDR2 SVGAGI (reference sequence). The ends lost 5 bases at V and 6 bases at J; junction bases unmatched: 8. In the original processing: Reference gene primer amplification yielded estimated nucleated cell counts. Clones were sequenced by immunoSEQ multiplex PCR, and TCRdb holds only the in-frame ones, with some missing. From that table come the V and J calls and clone size; the DNA was used to work out D and trimming. The sample has about 33,000 clones; approximately 72% are singletons. Sequencing input: peripheral blood. The chain links TRBV6-6 to TRBJ1-2, with TRBD1 matching 8 bases. This clonotype originated in an elderly man with acute or convalescent COVID-19. CDR3 DNA: TGTGCCAGCAGTCTGGACAGGGAAGGGAATGGCTACACCTTC. Its translation is CASSLDREGNGYTF.